One sample yielded the 21 T cell receptor beta chains listed below, sequenced in a study of blood T cell repertoires in COVID-19 (dated by TCRdb to about 2020). Library prep was done by the immunoSEQ multiplex PCR assay. Drawn from immuneACCESS, this table holds only the in-frame rearrangements with V and J called that TCRdb kept. Clones are partly lost; checked studies trace under half to an unresolved V gene and leave the rest unexplained. For this sample the table gives 30,000 to 35,000 clones, of which roughly four fifths were detected only once. Of the sample, approximately 40% is held by the ten largest clones. The sequenced material came from peripheral blood. These receptors were obtained from a man older than 75 with active or convalescent COVID-19.

This chain joins TRBV29-1 and TRBJ1-5; a possible D gene is TRBD1 (6 bases). CDR3 length: 13 residues. Trimming took 5 bases from V and 2 from J, leaving 10 bases between them. Germline CDR1 reads SQVTM; CDR2 reads ANQGSEA. The chain's CDR3 is CSVTDSRNQPQHF. The CDR3 region has the DNA TGCAGCGTTACGGACAGCCGCAATCAGCCCCAGCATTTT.

The chain combines TRBV6-5 with TRBJ2-7, with D tentatively TRBD2 (5 bases). The CDR3 extends over 14 amino acids. V lost 4 bases and J lost 1, with 11 bases in between. Germline V lookup: CDR1 MNHEY, CDR2 SVGAGI. CDR3 loop: CASSWRSQSYEQYF. For the CDR3, the DNA is TGTGCCAGCAGTTGGAGGTCCCAATCCTACGAGCAGTACTTC.

The rearrangement links TRBV27 to TRBJ2-5, with TRBD1 as a possible D gene (5 bases). The CDR3 runs to 13 residues. The V gene lost 5 bases and the J gene lost 2 bases, with 9 bases spanning the gap. CDR1 MNHEY and CDR2 SMNVEV come from the germline V gene (reference sequence). The CDR3 bases are TGTGCCAGCAGTCACAGGTTTCAAGAGACCCAGTACTTC. Amino acids: CASSHRFQETQYF.

V is TRBV30 and J is TRBJ2-7, with 8 positions matching TRBD1. Trimming removed 0 bases from V and 1 base from J; junction bases left unmatched: 5. Germline CDR1 GTSNPN, CDR2 SVGIG (reference sequence). The CDR3 is 15 residues long. This chain's CDR3 is CAWSVIRTGSYEQYF. The CDR3 nucleotides read TGTGCCTGGAGTGTGATAAGGACAGGGTCCTACGAGCAGTACTTC. Together with reference TRBV30 and TRBJ2-7, the CDR3 gives the full variable domain: SQTIHQWPATLVQPVGSPLSLECTVEGTSNPNLYWYRQAAGRGLQLLFYSVGIGQISSEVPQNLSASRPQDRQFILSSKKLLLSDSGFYLCAWSVIRTGSYEQYFGPGTRLTVT.

This rearrangement joins TRBV5-1 to TRBJ2-2; 11 bases line up with TRBD2. Germline values: CDR1 SGHRS, CDR2 YFSETQ. The V gene end was trimmed by 4 bases and the J gene end by 7 bases; junction bases not matched to a gene: 6. The CDR3 has 15 amino acids. CDR3 nucleotide sequence: TGCGCCAGCAGCCCTACTAGCGGGAGCGTCGGGGAGCTGTTTTTT. Translation gives CASSPTSGSVGELFF.

The chain is built from TRBV7-6 and TRBJ2-7; 13 positions match TRBD2. Germline CDR1 is SGHVS and CDR2 is FNYEAQ. There are 19 residues in the CDR3. V lost 3 bases and J lost 3; bases outside the gene matches: 14. This CDR3 reads CASSLNHETSGRMDYEQYF. In DNA form, the CDR3 reads TGTGCCAGCAGCTTGAATCACGAGACTAGCGGGAGGATGGACTACGAGCAGTACTTC.

This clone was picked up a small number of times. This sequence joins TRBV10-3 and TRBJ2-5; TRBD2 matches 7 bases. The CDR3 has 13 amino acids. CDR1 ENHRY and CDR2 SYGVKD come from the germline V gene. V dropped 8 bases and J dropped 1; count of bases not matched to a gene: 4. CDR3 sequence reads: CAISQRGQETQYF. The DNA for the CDR3 is TGTGCCATCTCCCAGCGGGGCCAAGAGACCCAGTACTTC.

This clone was seen a single time. This chain connects TRBV6-5 to TRBJ2-5, with 10 bases lining up with TRBD2. Germline assignment: CDR1 MNHEY and CDR2 SVGAGI. Losses at the gene ends were 8 bases for V and 2 bases for J; bases not matched to a gene: 5. The length of the CDR3 is 14 residues. CDR3 bases: TGTGCCAGCGGAGCTAGCGGGGGACAAGAGACCCAGTACTTC. Protein product: CASGASGGQETQYF.

The gene calls are TRBV5-1 and TRBJ1-2, with D hard to call. The CDR3 is 15 amino acids. The V gene's germline CDR1 is SGHRS and CDR2 YFSETQ. V lost 4 bases and J 6 bases, leaving 19 bases between the germline ends. The CDR3 nucleotides read TGCGCCAGCAGCCCGGGGAGGAGCCGGTGGAATGGCTACACCTTC. Translating it yields CASSPGRSRWNGYTF.

The chain recombines TRBV5-1 with TRBJ2-1; 9 bases align to TRBD2. Germline CDR1 SGHRS, CDR2 YFSETQ. This CDR3 comprises 14 residues. V shed 2 bases, J shed 8 bases, and the junction held 5 bases outside the gene matches. CDR3 protein: CASSFSGSGDEQFF. CDR3 DNA sequence: TGCGCCAGCAGCTTTAGCGGGAGCGGCGATGAGCAGTTCTTC.

The chain is built from TRBV6-5 and TRBJ1-1; TRBD1 aligns across 7 bases. The CDR3 consists of 16 residues. Germline-derived CDR1 and CDR2 are MNHEY and SVGAGI. Losses at the gene ends were 4 bases for V and 0 bases for J; bases not matched to a gene: 8. CDR3 DNA: TGTGCCAGCAGTTTAGACAGGGTCCTTATGAACACTGAAGCTTTCTTT. It codes for CASSLDRVLMNTEAFF.

The CDR3 bases are TGTGCCAGCAGCTTACAAGAAAGGGACAGGGGTCGCTACACCTTC. This translates into CASSLQERDRGRYTF. The V and J genes are TRBV7-6 and TRBJ1-2; 10 nucleotides line up with TRBD1. V shed 2 bases and J 9 bases; nucleotides not matched to a gene: 9. Germline CDR1 reads SGHVS; CDR2 reads FNYEAQ. The CDR3 covers 15 residues.

The CDR3 DNA reads TGTGCCAGCAGCGTAGCTGGCGGTCGGCCCTACAATGAGCAGTTCTTC. Protein product: CASSVAGGRPYNEQFF. The chain employs TRBV9 and TRBJ2-1; D remains ambiguous. CDR1 and CDR2 (germline): SGDLS, YYNGEE. V lost 0 bases, J lost 2 bases, and 12 bases lay in between. CDR3 length: 16 amino acids.

The chain recombines TRBV1 with TRBJ2-5; the table calls TRBD2, which could not be checked here. TRBV1 is noted as a pseudogene. The CDR3 contains 15 residues. The CDR3 loop reads CTSSTPPSEQETQYF. DNA of the CDR3: TGCACCAGCAGCACGCCGCCCAGCGAACAAGAGACCCAGTACTTC.

This clone showed up just once. This sequence joins TRBV19 and TRBJ1-1; D is possibly TRBD1 (6 bases). Germline CDR1 is LNHDA and CDR2 is SQIVND (reference sequence). The CDR3 extends over 13 amino acids. Trimming shortened V by 4 bases and J by 7 bases, and 13 bases separated the two germline ends. Here the CDR3 reads CASSSSGQLEAFF. In DNA, the CDR3 is TGTGCCAGTAGTAGCTCCGGACAGCTTGAAGCTTTCTTT.

The rearrangement uses TRBV11-3 and TRBJ2-1, with TRBD2 matching 8 bases. The J segment lost 10 bases and the V segment lost 0 bases, leaving 5 bases of the junction unmatched. Germline lookup yields CDR1 SGHNT and CDR2 YENEEA. The length of the CDR3 is 14 residues. The CDR3 protein is CASSLDRAGGEQFF. CDR3 coding DNA: TGTGCCAGCAGCTTAGATCGGGCGGGAGGAGAGCAGTTCTTC.

The chain recombines TRBV24-1 with TRBJ2-3; 9 nucleotides agree with TRBD1. Germline CDR1 is KGHDR and CDR2 is SFDVKD. J lost 9 bases, V lost 4 bases, and 13 bases had no gene match. This CDR3 comprises 16 residues. The CDR3 nucleotides are TGTGCCACCAGTGACCTAGGACAGGGGAGCACAGGCACGCAGTATTTT. As protein: CATSDLGQGSTGTQYF.

The chain couples TRBV3-1 (or the pseudogene TRBV3-2) to TRBJ2-7; maybe TRBD2 (6 bases). This CDR3 has 14 residues. The V and J ends lost 2 bases and 3 bases respectively, with 11 bases between them. Germline CDR1 LGHDT, CDR2 YNNKEL (reference sequence). The CDR3, as DNA: TGTGCCAGCAGCCAAAGACTAGATGGCTACGAGCAGTACTTC. This gives the protein CASSQRLDGYEQYF.

The J gene is TRBJ2-7, the V gene TRBV5-6; 10 bases map to TRBD1. Germline values: CDR1 SGHDT, CDR2 YYEEEE. The CDR3 totals 16 residues. The V and J ends lost 4 bases and 3 bases, in that order; junction bases with no gene match: 10. The CDR3 is CASSQGGTGEFYEQYF. The CDR3 nucleotides read TGTGCCAGCAGCCAGGGGGGGACAGGGGAATTCTACGAGCAGTACTTC.

The V and J genes are TRBV19 and TRBJ2-7; D uncertain. V was pared by 3 bases and J by 1 base, with 4 bases between. The length of the CDR3 is 12 residues. Germline values: CDR1 LNHDA, CDR2 SQIVND (reference sequence). CDR3 nucleotides: TGTGCCAGTAGTATGGCTTCCTACGAGCAGTACTTC. It codes for CASSMASYEQYF.

This sequence joins TRBV28 and TRBJ2-7, with 10 bases that match TRBD2. Trimming took 5 bases from V and 6 from J; bases not matched to a gene: 7. This CDR3 spans 14 amino acids. CDR1 and CDR2 (germline): MDHEN, SYDVKM. CDR3 region: CASSRPPSGSEQYF. The DNA of the CDR3 is TGTGCCAGCAGTCGCCCGCCTAGCGGGAGCGAGCAGTACTTC.